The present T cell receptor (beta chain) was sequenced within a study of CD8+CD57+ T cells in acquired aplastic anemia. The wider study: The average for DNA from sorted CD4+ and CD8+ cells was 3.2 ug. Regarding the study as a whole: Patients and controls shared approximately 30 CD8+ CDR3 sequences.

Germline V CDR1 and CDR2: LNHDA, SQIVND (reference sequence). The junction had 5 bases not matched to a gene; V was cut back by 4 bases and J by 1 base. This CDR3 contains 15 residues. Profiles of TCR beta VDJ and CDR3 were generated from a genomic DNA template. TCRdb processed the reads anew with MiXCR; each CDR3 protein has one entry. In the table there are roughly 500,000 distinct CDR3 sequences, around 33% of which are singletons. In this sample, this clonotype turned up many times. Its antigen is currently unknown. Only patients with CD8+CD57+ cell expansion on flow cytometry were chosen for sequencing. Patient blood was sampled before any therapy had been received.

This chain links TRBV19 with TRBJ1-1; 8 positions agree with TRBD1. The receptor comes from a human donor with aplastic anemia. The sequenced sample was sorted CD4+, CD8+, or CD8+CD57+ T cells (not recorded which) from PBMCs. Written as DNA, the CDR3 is TGTGCCAGTAGTACACGGGACAGGAGGAACACTGAAGCTTTCTTT. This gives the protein CASSTRDRRNTEAFF.